Listed below are T cell receptor beta chains from one sample, sequenced in a study of blood T cell repertoires in COVID-19. TCRdb's table, derived via immunoSEQ multiplex PCR, lists solely in-frame clones and lacks some. The sample records 250,000 or so clones, approximately 83% being singletons. Sample: PBMCs or T cells enriched from blood (not recorded which). Receptors were obtained from a man aged 50 to 60 who had recovered from COVID-19. CDR3s include the opening cysteine and the closing phenylalanine or tryptophan. The D gene is left open where the match is weak. The size field is filled for only some rows; it gives once, few, many or a size class.

clone size	D gene	V gene	J gene	CDR3 DNA	CDR3 protein
once	.	TRBV5-5	TRBJ2-7	TGTGCCAGCAGCGACAGGTTGGGCGAGCAGTACTTC	CASSDRLGEQYF
once	TRBD2	TRBV2	TRBJ2-3	TGTGCCAGCAGCCCCCAGCGGGGGGCCCCGGATACGCAGTATTTT	CASSPQRGAPDTQYF
few	.	TRBV15	TRBJ1-1	TGTGCCACCAGCATTGACGGGACATTGAACACTGAAGCTTTCTTT	CATSIDGTLNTEAFF
.	.	TRBV18	TRBJ2-7	TGTGCCAGCTCACCACCGTCGGGGTTAGGGGAGCAGTACTTC	CASSPPSGLGEQYF
.	TRBD1	TRBV7-8	TRBJ2-2	TGTGCCAGCAGCTGGGGGACAGGGCGCAACGGGGAGCTGTTTTTT	CASSWGTGRNGELFF
.	TRBD2	TRBV7-6	TRBJ2-1	TGTGCCAGCAGCTTTACTAGCGGGAGGAAAAATTACAATGAGCAGTTCTTC	CASSFTSGRKNYNEQFF
few	.	TRBV12-3/TRBV12-4	TRBJ1-5	TGTGCCAGCAGTTTTTCGAGAGCTCAGCCCCAGCATTTT	CASSFSRAQPQHF
once	TRBD1	TRBV5-6	TRBJ1-1	TGTGCCAGCAGCTTGGAAGTAGCAGGGGGGACTGAAGCTTTCTTT	CASSLEVAGGTEAFF
.	.	TRBV4-1	TRBJ2-5	TGCGCCAGCAGCCAAGATGCGGAACAACTAACGGAGACCCAGTACTTC	CASSQDAEQLTETQYF
.	.	TRBV4-2	TRBJ1-2	TGTGCCAGCAGCCCAACCTTGGGGGGGACTAACTATGGCTACACCTTC	CASSPTLGGTNYGYTF
.	TRBD1	TRBV5-1	TRBJ2-5	TGCGCCAGCACCAATCAGGGACAGGTGAAAGAGACCCAGTACTTC	CASTNQGQVKETQYF
.	TRBD1	TRBV19	TRBJ1-2	TGTGCCAGTAGTATTCGGGACAGGGACTATGGCTACACCTTC	CASSIRDRDYGYTF
.	.	TRBV30	TRBJ2-5	TGTGCCTGGAGTGTACTCGAGACCCAGTACTTC	CAWSVLETQYF
.	.	TRBV19	TRBJ1-5	TGTGCCAGTAGTACCCCGGTCCATGGAGGGCAGCCCCAGCATTTT	CASSTPVHGGQPQHF
.	.	TRBV20-1	TRBJ2-1	TGCAGTGCTAGTTGGGGGGATGAGCAGTTCTTC	CSASWGDEQFF
.	.	TRBV3-1/TRBV3-2	TRBJ1-3	TGTGCCAGCAGCCAAGGGGTCGGAGCTGGAAACACCATATATTTT	CASSQGVGAGNTIYF
.	.	TRBV28	TRBJ1-5	TGTGCCAGCAGTCCAGGACAGAAGGTTCAGCCCCAGCATTTT	CASSPGQKVQPQHF
.	.	TRBV9	TRBJ1-2	TGTGCCAGCAGCCCACAACAGACGATCTATGGCTACACCTTC	CASSPQQTIYGYTF
.	.	TRBV5-1	TRBJ1-2	TGCGCCAGCAGTTCTACTCTAGGACACTCGGGCTACACCTTC	CASSSTLGHSGYTF
.	.	TRBV25-1	TRBJ1-2	TGTGCCAGCAGTGAAGCGGGGGCAGGGGCCCGTGATGGCTACACCTTC	CASSEAGAGARDGYTF
.	.	TRBV28	TRBJ2-5	TGTGCCAGCAGTCGAGAGACCCAGTACTTC	CASSRETQYF
.	TRBD1	TRBV6-5	TRBJ2-1	TGTGCCAGCCGGGACAGGGATTACAATGAGCAGTTCTTC	CASRDRDYNEQFF
.	.	TRBV7-2	TRBJ2-5	TGTGCCAGCACCCTGGGAGGCACGGGAGAGACCCAGTACTTC	CASTLGGTGETQYF
.	.	TRBV7-9	TRBJ2-3	TGTGCCAGCAGCCACGCTCCGTCGTCGGGGACAGATACGCAGTATTTT	CASSHAPSSGTDTQYF
.	.	TRBV9	TRBJ2-7	TGTGCCAGCAGCGTAGGAGAGGTGTCGACCTACGAGCAGTACTTC	CASSVGEVSTYEQYF
.	TRBD1	TRBV7-9	TRBJ1-4	TGTGCCAGCAGCCGAACAGGGGGAACTAATGAAAAACTGTTTTTT	CASSRTGGTNEKLFF
.	.	TRBV18	TRBJ2-7	TGTGCCAGCTCACCAGGGCCTCCCTACGAGCAGTACTTC	CASSPGPPYEQYF
.	.	TRBV27	TRBJ1-6	TGTGCCAGCAGGGCTCAGGGTAATTCACCCCTCCACTTT	CASRAQGNSPLHF
.	TRBD1	TRBV19	TRBJ1-4	TGTGCCAGTAGCAATCCACCGCATAGGGGGCGTTCGGAAAAACTGTTTTTT	CASSNPPHRGRSEKLFF
.	TRBD1	TRBV5-4	TRBJ2-7	TGTGCCAGCAGCTTGGGAGGACAGGGTGGGTACGAGCAGTACTTC	CASSLGGQGGYEQYF
many	TRBD2	TRBV19	TRBJ2-2	TGTGCCAGTAGCCCCTTCGCGGGAGTGGTCACCGGGGAGCTGTTTTTT	CASSPFAGVVTGELFF
.	.	TRBV23-1	TRBJ2-3	TGCGCCAGCAGTCTAACGAGGGACATCAGCGACGCAGATACGCAGTATTTT	CASSLTRDISDADTQYF
.	TRBD1	TRBV24-1	TRBJ1-5	TGTGCCACCAGTGATCAGACAGGGGACAATCAGCCCCAGCATTTT	CATSDQTGDNQPQHF
.	.	TRBV12-5	TRBJ1-2	TGTGCTAGTGGTTTGCCCCCCGACTATGGCTACACCTTC	CASGLPPDYGYTF
.	TRBD2	TRBV11-2	TRBJ2-1	TGTGCCAGCAGCCGCACTAGCGATCCCTACAATGAGCAGTTCTTC	CASSRTSDPYNEQFF
.	.	TRBV7-7	TRBJ2-1	TGTGCTAGCAGCTTAGCGTGGAGCTCCTACAATGAGCAGTTCTTC	CASSLAWSSYNEQFF
.	.	TRBV7-2	TRBJ1-6	TGTGCCAGCAGAACATGGGGGACTGATAATTCACCCCTCCACTTT	CASRTWGTDNSPLHF
.	TRBD1	TRBV3-1/TRBV3-2	TRBJ1-5	TGTGCCAGCAGCCAAAACGGGCAGGGGGCCAGTCAGCCCCAGCATTTT	CASSQNGQGASQPQHF
few	TRBD1	TRBV7-8	TRBJ1-2	TGTGCCAGCAGCGAACCGACAGGGACTGGCTACACCTTC	CASSEPTGTGYTF
.	.	TRBV3-1/TRBV3-2	TRBJ2-1	TGTGCCAGCAGCCAAGTCGTCAGGGCAGCCTACAATGAGCAGTTCTTC	CASSQVVRAAYNEQFF
.	TRBD1	TRBV28	TRBJ2-2	TGTGCCAGCAGTCCTCTAGAACAAACGGGACAGGGCTTCACCGGGGAGCTGTTTTTT	CASSPLEQTGQGFTGELFF
once	.	TRBV4-3	TRBJ1-3	TGCGCCAGCAGCCAAGGCCAAGGCGGCGGGGCTGGAAACACCATATATTTT	CASSQGQGGGAGNTIYF
.	TRBD1	TRBV20-1	TRBJ2-1	TGCAGTGCTAGTAGGACAGGGGGTCACAATGAGCAGTTCTTC	CSASRTGGHNEQFF
.	.	TRBV15	TRBJ2-2	TGTGCCACCAGCAGTCGCCTAGCTACGAACACCGGGGAGCTGTTTTTT	CATSSRLATNTGELFF
.	TRBD2	TRBV7-3	TRBJ2-7	TGTGCCAGCAGCTCCAAAGCGGGAGGGCCCAGCGAGCAGTACTTC	CASSSKAGGPSEQYF
.	.	TRBV30	TRBJ1-4	TGTGCCTGGAGTGCCCATACTGCAACTAATGAAAAACTGTTTTTT	CAWSAHTATNEKLFF